This T cell receptor beta chain is from a study of OX40 agonist ivuxolimab in advanced cancers. Turning to the study itself: While on treatment, patients had intravenous ivuxolimab at 0.01 to 10 mg/kg every 2 weeks. Prior therapy, whether anti-PD-1, anti-PD-L1 or anti-CTLA-4, was allowed, and roughly 40% had some. General study results and limits: With doses of 0.1 to 3.0 mg/kg, CD4+ and CD8+ blood T cells had undergone clonal expansion by week 6.

In regard to this clone: Its antigen remains unidentified.

V lost 3 bases and J lost 4, with 9 bases in between. The CDR3 extends over 13 amino acids. Germline CDR1 reads SGHDN; CDR2 reads FVKESK. The repertoire was sequenced with immunoSEQ multiplex PCR; TCRdb's copy has only in-frame clones and lacks some. The data contain about 52,000 clones, roughly 94% of them singletons. The J gene is TRBJ1-2, the V gene TRBV14; D is possibly TRBD1 (5 bases). The sequence came from an adult with an advanced solid tumor such as melanoma, head and neck, liver or kidney cancer. This sample comprised CD4+ or CD8+ T cells sorted from blood, obtained in a trial of the OX40 agonist ivuxolimab. The DNA for the CDR3 is TGTGCCAGCAGCCAGACAGAGCTCTATGGCTACACCTTC. Encoded protein: CASSQTELYGYTF.